This T cell receptor beta chain was sequenced in a study of blood T cell repertoires in COVID-19. Whole-study context: The analysed material was cDNA or gDNA that came from T cells, B-cell-depleted T cells, or PBMCs.

This clone occurred a few times. Seattle-derived patients entered the study during active infection and were followed longitudinally. Under the authors' procedure: Estimated nucleated cell counts came from reference gene primer amplification. Clones were sequenced by immunoSEQ multiplex PCR, and TCRdb holds only the in-frame ones, with some missing. Clone size and V and J calls were adopted from that table, with D and trimming inferred from the DNA. The sample carries 300,000 or so clones, approximately 90% recorded once. Trimming took off 4 bases at V and 2 bases at J, with 12 bases between the two ends. The CDR3 has 15 residues. Germline CDR1 is SEHNR and CDR2 is FQNEAQ (reference sequence).

Specimen: peripheral blood. V and J are TRBV7-9 and TRBJ1-5; D gene ambiguous. The origin of this receptor is a woman aged 30 to 39 with COVID-19, enrolled during active disease. CDR3 region: CASSSNYQGNQPQHF. DNA of the CDR3: TGTGCCAGCAGCTCAAATTATCAGGGCAATCAGCCCCAGCATTTT.